This TCR beta chain was obtained from a study of cytomegalovirus exposure and HLA in healthy donors. General study findings and limits: A link between a missense DCLRE1C variant and TCR beta V- and J-gene trimming emerged from a later analysis. Per a later analysis, HLA-associated TCR beta chains showed more clonal expansion than other, equally common TCR beta chains. In vitro, three CMV-associated chains proved specific for CMV antigens.

V was shortened by 2 bases and J by 6 bases, with 8 bases between the two germline ends. CDR3 length: 12 amino acids. Germline V CDR1 and CDR2: SGHRS, YFSETQ. PCR amplification relied on 60 Vbeta primers (plus 13 Jbeta primers). Produced via immunoSEQ multiplex PCR; TCRdb's table is partial and in-frame only. The sample lists about 130,000 clones; approximately 80% were seen once. A remark on this clone: Antigen unknown.

This clonotype was sampled from a man aged 50 to 60 in good health and CMV-seronegative. The material sequenced was PBMCs. V is TRBV5-1 and J is TRBJ1-2; the D is unclear. The CDR3 bases are TGCGCCAGCAGCTTCACAGAGAATGGCTACACCTTC. Its protein is CASSFTENGYTF.